A single sample is the source of the 10 T cell receptor beta chains below, sequenced in a study of blood T cells in healthy people across ages. It was with a sample-barcoded 5' primer and a J-beta primer mix that a second PCR of about 6 to 11 cycles was run. A single record per CDR3 protein comes from TCRdb applying MiXCR to the 5' RACE reads. Among around 500,000 distinct CDR3 sequences listed, around 48% were seen once. What was sequenced was blood. These receptors were taken from a man aged 80 or over in good health.

V gene TRBV27 combines with J gene TRBJ2-7, with D unresolved. CDR3 length equals 14 residues. Germline V gene lookup returns CDR1 MNHEY and CDR2 SMNVEV (reference sequence). V lost 3 bases and J lost 2, with 11 bases in between. CDR3 bases: TGTGCCAGCAGTTTGCGCTCCAGCACCTACGAGCAGTACTTC. Residues: CASSLRSSTYEQYF.

Details on this clonotype: This may be a read error, as it is one base from a much larger clone. The chain joins TRBV6-5 to TRBJ1-2, with TRBD1 matching 7 bases. Germline V gene sequence: CDR1 MNHEY, CDR2 SVGAGI. This CDR3 has 16 residues. The ends lost 6 bases at V and 6 bases at J; junction bases unmatched: 16. The chain's CDR3 is CASSQLQGTLYHGYTF. CDR3 DNA sequence: TGTGCCAGCAGCCAATTACAGGGGACCTTGTATCATGGCTACACCTTC.

This clonotype was seen a handful of times. The gene calls are TRBV7-2 and TRBJ2-1; D unclear. V was shortened by 5 bases and J by 0 bases, with 11 bases between the two germline ends. This CDR3 comprises 15 residues. CDR1 is SGHTA and CDR2 is FQGNSA in the germline V gene. The CDR3 sequence: CASSRTLSSYNEQFF. The DNA of the CDR3 is TGTGCCAGCAGCCGCACCCTTAGCTCCTACAATGAGCAGTTCTTC.

CDR3 sequence: CSAPPFASTDTQYF. CDR3 sequence (DNA): TGCAGTGCTCCTCCCTTTGCGAGCACAGATACGCAGTATTTT. The chain links TRBV20-1 to TRBJ2-3; D not resolved. The CDR3 length is 14 residues. Germline CDR1 reads DFQATT; CDR2 reads SNEGSKA (reference sequence). Trimming stripped 5 bases from V and 0 bases from J, with 12 bases between.

This clonotype was found a few times. This chain links TRBV7-2 with TRBJ2-4, with D unresolved. This CDR3 has 17 amino acids. Germline lookup yields CDR1 SGHTA and CDR2 FQGNSA. V shed 1 base and J shed 7 bases, with 20 bases lying between them. This chain's CDR3 is CASSLEITTAPKNIQYF. The CDR3, as DNA: TGTGCCAGCAGCTTAGAAATTACTACAGCCCCGAAGAACATTCAGTACTTC.

This sequence joins TRBV6-6 and TRBJ1-5, with TRBD1 matching 7 bases. This CDR3 contains 14 residues. After removal of 4 bases from V and 3 bases from J, the junction contained 3 bases not matched to a gene. Germline values: CDR1 MNHNY, CDR2 SVGAGI (reference sequence). This CDR3 is CASSLGQDNQPQHF. The CDR3 DNA reads TGTGCCAGCAGTTTAGGACAGGACAATCAGCCCCAGCATTTT.

There are a few counts of this clonotype. V usage is TRBV20-1 and J usage is TRBJ1-4; weak D call: TRBD1 (5 bases). CDR1 and CDR2 from the germline V gene are DFQATT and SNEGSKA (reference sequence). V gave up 1 base and J gave up 0 bases, with 6 bases separating them. This CDR3 has 14 residues. CDR3 nucleotides: TGCAGTGCTAGAGTAGGGGCAACTAATGAAAAACTGTTTTTT. The encoded protein is CSARVGATNEKLFF.

The chain has TRBV6-5 and TRBJ2-1; D gene uncertain. CDR3 length: 14 residues. CDR1 and CDR2 from the germline V gene are MNHEY and SVGAGI. V lost 2 bases and J lost 5, with 10 bases in between. CDR3 coding DNA: TGTGCCAGCAGTTACGGCGGAAATGACAATGAGCAGTTCTTC. It is translated as CASSYGGNDNEQFF.

The chain is built from TRBV7-3 and TRBJ2-5; D is perhaps TRBD1 (5 bases). The CDR3 extends over 15 amino acids. Germline V CDR1 and CDR2: SGHTA, FQGTGA. V was cut by 5 bases and J by 5 bases, with 18 bases left in between. CDR3 DNA sequence: TGTGCCAGCAGCCCCTCCGGGCCGACAGCGGAGACCCAGTACTTC. Amino acids: CASSPSGPTAETQYF.

This chain links TRBV6-6 with TRBJ1-3; D remains unclear. Between the trimmed V and J ends, which lost 2 bases and 2 bases, there was a span of 10 bases. The germline V gene has CDR1 MNHNY and CDR2 SVGAGI (reference sequence). This CDR3 is built from 15 residues. This CDR3 is CASSYEVSAGNTIYF. In DNA, the CDR3 is TGTGCCAGCAGTTACGAAGTTTCGGCTGGAAACACCATATATTTT.